This TCR beta chain derives from a study of shared clonotypes between healthy human individuals. The repertoire was sequenced with immunoSEQ multiplex PCR; TCRdb's copy has only in-frame clones and lacks some. Of about 2.4 million clones listed, around nine tenths are singletons. This CDR3 has 16 amino acids. V dropped 4 bases and J dropped 0; count of bases not matched to a gene: 6. Germline CDR1 is LGHNT and CDR2 is FRNRAP. Sequences were obtained from naive CD4+ T cells sorted from blood. Described subset: CD45RA+ positively selected. The sequence was collected from a man aged 18 to 35 in good health. This chain uses TRBV12-5 with TRBJ2-7, with TRBD2 matching over 10 bases. The CDR3 spells CASGSALAGTSYEQYF. In nucleotides, the CDR3 is TGTGCTAGTGGTTCCGCACTAGCGGGAACCTCCTACGAGCAGTACTTC. Using reference TRBV12-5 and TRBJ2-7 for the parts outside the CDR3, the full variable domain is DARVTQTPRHKVTEMGQEVTMRCQPILGHNTVFWYRQTMMQGLELLAYFRNRAPLDDSGMPKDRFSAEMPDATLATLKIQPSEPRDSAVYFCASGSALAGTSYEQYFGPGTRLTVT.